The 29 T cell receptor beta chains below come from one sample, sequenced in a study of T-cell memory formation after mild COVID-19. TCRdb analysed the 5' RACE reads with MiXCR anew, one entry per CDR3 protein. The sample lists about 390,000 distinct CDR3 sequences; more than 15% were seen once. The sequencing sample was made of PBMCs or a T cell subset sorted from them (not recorded which). The source is a young man who had mild COVID-19 (a few samples of this study predate the infection). Cell type and time point are not known.

The chain combines TRBV5-1 with TRBJ2-1; D gene ambiguous. Germline V gives CDR1 SGHRS, CDR2 YFSETQ. The CDR3 loop spans 13 amino acids. Trimming stripped 2 bases from V and 5 bases from J, with 8 bases between. Here the CDR3 DNA reads TGCGCCAGCAGCTTACGAGACAACAATGAGCAGTTCTTC. This translates into CASSLRDNNEQFF.

This clonotype came up a few times. The chain is built from TRBV7-3 and TRBJ2-3, with a possible D match to TRBD2 (6 bases). The V gene's germline CDR1 is SGHTA and CDR2 FQGTGA. Between the trimmed V and J ends, which lost 4 bases and 6 bases, there was a span of 26 bases. This CDR3 spans 18 amino acids. The CDR3 DNA follows: TGTGCCAGCAGCTCACTAAGGGCTATTGGGACTGCGAGGGATACGCAGTATTTT. It yields the protein CASSSLRAIGTARDTQYF.

J is TRBJ2-5 and V is TRBV7-8, with 13 bases matching TRBD2. V dropped 3 bases and J dropped 5; count of bases not matched to a gene: 9. Germline V lookup: CDR1 SGHVS, CDR2 FQNEAQ. This CDR3 has 17 residues. The CDR3 DNA reads as TGTGCCAGCAGCTTGACGAGACTAGCGGGGGGTTTTGAGACCCAGTACTTC. Translating gives CASSLTRLAGGFETQYF.

The genes are TRBV9 and TRBJ1-1; D is ambiguous. V was clipped by 0 bases and J by 0 bases, with 6 bases between them. The CDR3 sequence is 14 residues long. Germline V lookup: CDR1 SGDLS, CDR2 YYNGEE. This chain's CDR3 is CASSVAGMNTEAFF. CDR3 bases: TGTGCCAGCAGCGTAGCCGGTATGAACACTGAAGCTTTCTTT.

The sample holds a few counts of this clonotype. The chain carries TRBV2 and TRBJ2-1, with 8 bases fitting TRBD2. Germline CDR1 SNHLY, CDR2 FYNNEI. Trimming removed 6 bases from V and 0 bases from J; junction bases left unmatched: 4. The CDR3 totals 15 residues. This chain's CDR3 is CASRAGVSSYNEQFF. The CDR3, as DNA: TGTGCCAGCAGAGCGGGGGTGAGCTCCTACAATGAGCAGTTCTTC.

The CDR3 region is CASRRQGRREQYF. CDR3 nucleotide sequence: TGTGCAAGTCGCCGACAGGGACGGCGCGAGCAGTACTTC. This chain uses TRBV12-2 with TRBJ2-7; the table calls TRBD1, which could not be checked here. TRBV12-2 is an annotated pseudogene. CDR3 length: 13 amino acids.

The chain uses TRBV4-1 and TRBJ2-1; D gene uncertain. Per the germline V gene, CDR1 is MGHRA and CDR2 is YSYEKL. Between the trimmed V and J ends, which lost 4 bases and 5 bases, there was a span of 15 bases. CDR3 length: 15 residues. DNA of the CDR3: TGCGCCAGCAGCCGGCTCGCTACAGCCAACAATGAGCAGTTCTTC. The encoded protein is CASSRLATANNEQFF.

This clonotype was picked up a small number of times. The V gene is TRBV20-1, the J gene TRBJ2-7; 8 nucleotides agree with TRBD1. Trimming at V came to 6 bases and at J to 0 bases, leaving 10 bases not matched to a gene. Germline-derived CDR1 and CDR2 are DFQATT and SNEGSKA (reference sequence). The CDR3 is 15 amino acids. DNA for the CDR3: TGCAGTGCCCCAATGGCAGGGGGCGCCTCCTACGAGCAGTACTTC. This sequence encodes CSAPMAGGASYEQYF.

This chain connects TRBV3-1 to TRBJ1-5; 9 nucleotides line up with TRBD1. Germline CDR1 and CDR2: LGHDT and YNNKEL (reference sequence). V was pared by 8 bases and J by 5 bases, with 4 bases of the junction left unmatched. CDR3 size: 13 residues. CDR3 nucleotide sequence: TGTGCCAGCGGACAGGGGTCACATCAGCCCCAGCATTTT. Its translation is CASGQGSHQPQHF.

The chain links TRBV4-1 to TRBJ2-4; D gene ambiguous. This CDR3 has 14 residues. CDR1 is MGHRA, CDR2 YSYEKL, per germline. The ends were cut back, 4 bases at V and 2 bases at J, with 9 bases in the middle. Here the CDR3 reads CASSPGHSKNIQYF. The CDR3, as DNA: TGCGCCAGCAGCCCTGGGCATTCCAAAAACATTCAGTACTTC.

V usage is TRBV7-9 and J usage is TRBJ2-7; TRBD2 matches 14 bases. CDR3 length equals 17 residues. J gave up 2 bases and V 1 base, and 4 bases lay outside the gene matches. Germline V lookup: CDR1 SEHNR, CDR2 FQNEAQ (reference sequence). The CDR3 loop reads CASSLVMTSGGAYEQYV. As DNA, the CDR3 is TGTGCCAGCAGCTTAGTAATGACTAGCGGGGGGGCCTACGAGCAGTACGTC.

This sequence joins TRBV11-2 and TRBJ1-2, with D possibly matching TRBD1 (6 bases). The germline V and J ends were trimmed by 5 bases and 5 bases, with 21 bases remaining between them. The CDR3 loop spans 16 amino acids. From germline, CDR1 is SGHAT and CDR2 FQNNGV. The CDR3 loop is CASSLAGTPQGYGYTF. CDR3 nucleotides: TGTGCCAGCAGCCTGGCCGGGACACCGCAGGGGTATGGCTACACCTTC.

V usage is TRBV4-1 and J usage is TRBJ2-3; 8 nucleotides line up with TRBD2. Per germline, CDR1 MGHRA and CDR2 YSYEKL. V shed 0 bases and J 1 base; nucleotides not matched to a gene: 9. The length of the CDR3 is 18 residues. The CDR3 region has the DNA TGCGCCAGCAGCCAAGAGGGCCGGGGGGGCCGGGGCACAGATACGCAGTATTTT. Translating gives CASSQEGRGGRGTDTQYF.

The chain recombines TRBV3-1 with TRBJ2-6; D perhaps matches TRBD2 (6 bases). Germline V gene sequence: CDR1 LGHDT, CDR2 YNNKEL (reference sequence). This CDR3 has 15 residues. The germline V and J ends were trimmed by 4 bases and 1 base, with 8 bases remaining between them. This CDR3 is CASSRGLSGANVLTF. CDR3 DNA sequence: TGTGCCAGCAGCCGGGGACTTTCTGGGGCCAACGTCCTGACTTTC.

This clonotype was detected a few times. The V gene is TRBV6-2 or TRBV6-3, the J gene TRBJ1-5; no firm D call. The V end lost 11 bases, the J end lost 5 bases, and 10 bases lay between the germline ends. The length of the CDR3 is 11 residues. In germline, CDR1 is MNHEY, CDR2 SVGEGT. The CDR3 loop is CASPRDQPQHF. The DNA of the CDR3 is TGTGCCTCGCCCCGCGATCAGCCCCAGCATTTT.

This clonotype has at least ten counts. V gene TRBV7-2 combines with J gene TRBJ2-5; D gene uncertain. This CDR3 contains 12 residues. Germline V CDR1 and CDR2: SGHTA, FQGNSA. V lost 2 bases and J lost 4, with 5 bases in between. CDR3 sequence: CASSLSRETQYF. For the CDR3, the DNA is TGTGCCAGCAGCTTATCGAGAGAGACCCAGTACTTC.

The rearrangement joins TRBV6-2 or TRBV6-3 to TRBJ1-1; D is ambiguous. This CDR3 spans 12 amino acids. V lost 5 bases, J lost 7 bases, and 11 bases lay in between. From germline, CDR1 is MNHEY and CDR2 SVGEGT. The CDR3: CASSKAWIEAFF. CDR3 coding DNA: TGTGCCAGCAGTAAGGCCTGGATTGAAGCTTTCTTT.

The chain carries TRBV29-1 and TRBJ2-2; D tentatively fits TRBD1 or TRBD2 (5 bases each). Trimming removed 0 bases at V and 8 bases at J, with 10 bases between. Germline-derived CDR1 and CDR2 are SQVTM and ANQGSEA. The CDR3 totals 13 residues. Here the CDR3 reads CSVEEVEGGELFF. In nucleotides, the CDR3 is TGCAGCGTTGAAGAAGTCGAGGGGGGGGAGCTGTTTTTT.

This clonotype was observed at least ten times. The chain couples TRBV2 to TRBJ1-2, with D perhaps TRBD1 (6 bases). The CDR3 sequence is 13 residues long. With 6 bases removed from V and 5 bases from J, the gap between germline ends came to 13 bases. CDR1 is SNHLY and CDR2 is FYNNEI in the germline V gene. The CDR3 loop reads CASRTGGSYGYTF. The DNA for the CDR3 is TGTGCCAGCAGGACCGGGGGCTCTTATGGCTACACCTTC.

The table lists this clonotype with a few counts. The chain carries TRBV13 and TRBJ2-2; D is unclear. CDR3 length equals 14 residues. V dropped 5 bases and J dropped 0 bases, with 7 bases sitting between them. Germline loops: CDR1 PRHDT, CDR2 FYEKMQ (reference sequence). CDR3 in DNA: TGTGCCAGCAGCCCCACATCGAACACCGGGGAGCTGTTTTTT. This codes for CASSPTSNTGELFF.

This clonotype was counted between two and nine times. The chain joins TRBV7-2 to TRBJ2-3; TRBD1 aligns across 11 bases. The trim removed 4 bases at V and 5 bases at J, leaving 5 bases unmatched. From germline, CDR1 is SGHTA and CDR2 FQGNSA. This CDR3 comprises 15 residues. CDR3 sequence reads: CASSSRTGGIDTQYF. CDR3 sequence (DNA): TGTGCCAGCAGCTCTAGGACAGGGGGCATAGATACGCAGTATTTT.

V gene TRBV12-3 or TRBV12-4 combines with J gene TRBJ1-2; D is unclear. The CDR3 length is 14 residues. With 6 bases removed from V and 8 bases from J, the gap between germline ends came to 19 bases. The CDR3 DNA is TGTGCCAGCAGAACTAATCCGTCAGAGGGAGGCTACACCTTC. It specifies CASRTNPSEGGYTF.

This clonotype occurred a few times. The V call is TRBV12-3 or TRBV12-4, the J call TRBJ1-4; no clear D. The V gene lost 5 bases and the J gene lost 5 bases, with 9 bases spanning the gap. The CDR3 contains 13 residues. CDR3 region: CASSRWKNEKLFF. CDR3 nucleotide sequence: TGTGCCAGCAGTCGGTGGAAGAATGAAAAACTGTTTTTT.

The J gene is TRBJ2-6, the V gene TRBV6-1; no clear D. Trimming stripped 6 bases from V and 0 bases from J, with 9 bases between. The CDR3 loop spans 15 amino acids. Germline assignment: CDR1 MNHNS and CDR2 SASEGT. CDR3 coding DNA: TGTGCCAGCAGCTCTATAAGCTCTGGGGCCAACGTCCTGACTTTC. Translated, it gives CASSSISSGANVLTF.

The chain combines TRBV12-3 or TRBV12-4 with TRBJ2-5; 9 bases are a match to TRBD1. The V gene end was trimmed by 6 bases and the J gene end by 1 base; junction bases not matched to a gene: 6. The CDR3 is made up of 15 amino acids. In DNA form, the CDR3 reads TGTGCCAGCAGACCAGGGACAGGGCCCCAAGAGACCCAGTACTTC. This translates into CASRPGTGPQETQYF.

This clonotype was counted only a few times. V usage is TRBV20-1 and J usage is TRBJ2-3, with TRBD1 identical over 8 bases. J gave up 5 bases and V 6 bases, and 7 bases lay outside the gene matches. Looked up from germline, CDR1 is DFQATT and CDR2 is SNEGSKA (reference sequence). The CDR3 is made up of 13 amino acids. CDR3 residues: CSAADRAEDTQYF. CDR3 DNA: TGCAGTGCCGCGGACAGGGCGGAAGATACGCAGTATTTT.

This clonotype came up a few times. This chain links TRBV4-3 with TRBJ2-5; D ambiguous. Germline V gene data show CDR1 as LGHNA and CDR2 as YSLEER. V lost 0 bases and J 2 bases, leaving 7 bases between the germline ends. CDR3 size: 14 residues. The chain's CDR3 is CASSQDGTQETQYF. The CDR3 coding sequence is TGCGCCAGCAGCCAAGATGGCACACAAGAGACCCAGTACTTC.

CDR3 nucleotides: TGTGCCAGCAGCCACCTGGATCAGCCCCAGCATTTT. As protein: CASSHLDQPQHF. J is TRBJ1-5 and V is TRBV5-6, with unresolved D. CDR1 SGHDT and CDR2 YYEEEE come from the germline V gene. Trimming removed 4 bases at V and 5 bases at J, with 7 bases between. This CDR3 is built from 12 residues. Full variable domain (rest looked up from reference TRBV5-6 and TRBJ1-5): DAGVTQSPTHLIKTRGQQVTLRCSPKSGHDTVSWYQQALGQGPQFIFQYYEEEERQRGNFPDRFSGHQFPNYSSELNVNALLLGDSALYLCASSHLDQPQHFGDGTRLSIL.

This clonotype was found a few times. This chain uses TRBV7-2 with TRBJ1-1, with D tentatively TRBD1 (5 bases). V lost 5 bases and J 5 bases, leaving 15 bases between the germline ends. Germline V gene lookup returns CDR1 SGHTA and CDR2 FQGNSA. This CDR3 is built from 14 residues. The chain's CDR3 is CASSARVSGTEAFF. CDR3 nucleotides: TGTGCCAGCAGCGCCAGGGTCAGTGGTACTGAAGCTTTCTTT.